This T cell receptor (beta chain) appears in the sequencing data of a study of cytomegalovirus exposure and HLA in healthy donors. The PCR employed 60 Vbeta primers together with 13 Jbeta primers. The protocol was immunoSEQ multiplex PCR, while the TCRdb copy is restricted to in-frame clones and leaves out a portion. The sample carries 120,000 to 150,000 clones, roughly three quarters recorded once. The CDR3 contains 8 residues. This receptor was taken from a woman aged 40 to 49 in good health and CMV-seropositive. The sample comprised PBMCs. The chain carries TRBV21-1 and TRBJ1-1; TRBD1 reflects the table's D call only, with no check against the DNA. TRBV21-1 is a known pseudogene. In nucleotides, the CDR3 is TGTGCCAGCAGCAAAAGGGGGTTT. Residues: CASSKRGF.